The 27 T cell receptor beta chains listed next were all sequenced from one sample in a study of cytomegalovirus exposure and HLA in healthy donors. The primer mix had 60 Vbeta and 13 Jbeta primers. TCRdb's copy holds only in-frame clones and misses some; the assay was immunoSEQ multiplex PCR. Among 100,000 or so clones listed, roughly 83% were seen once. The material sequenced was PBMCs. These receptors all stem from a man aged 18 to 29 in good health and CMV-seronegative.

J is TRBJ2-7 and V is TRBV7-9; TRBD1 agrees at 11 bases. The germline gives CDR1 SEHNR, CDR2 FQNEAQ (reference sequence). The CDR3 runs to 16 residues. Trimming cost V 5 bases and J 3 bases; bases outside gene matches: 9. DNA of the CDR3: TGTGCCAGCAGCCCTAGGACAGGGGGCGAAGTCTACGAGCAGTACTTC. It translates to CASSPRTGGEVYEQYF. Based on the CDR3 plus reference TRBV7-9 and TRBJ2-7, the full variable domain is DTGVSQNPRHKITKRGQNVTFRCDPISEHNRLYWYRQTLGQGPEFLTYFQNEAQLEKSRLLSDRFSAERPKGSFSTLEIQRTEQGDSAMYLCASSPRTGGEVYEQYFGPGTRLTVT.

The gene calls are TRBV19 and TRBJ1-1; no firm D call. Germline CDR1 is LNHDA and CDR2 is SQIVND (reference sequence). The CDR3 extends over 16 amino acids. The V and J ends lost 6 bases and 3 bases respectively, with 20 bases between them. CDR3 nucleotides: TGTGCCAGTAGGGTCGGTGGTCAGCGATTTCACACTGAAGCTTTCTTT. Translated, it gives CASRVGGQRFHTEAFF.

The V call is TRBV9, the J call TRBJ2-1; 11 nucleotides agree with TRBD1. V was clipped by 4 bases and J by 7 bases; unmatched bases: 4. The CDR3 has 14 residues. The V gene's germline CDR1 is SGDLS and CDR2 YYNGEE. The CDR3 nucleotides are TGTGCCAGCAGCCCCCGGGACAGGGGGAATGAGCAGTTCTTC. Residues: CASSPRDRGNEQFF.

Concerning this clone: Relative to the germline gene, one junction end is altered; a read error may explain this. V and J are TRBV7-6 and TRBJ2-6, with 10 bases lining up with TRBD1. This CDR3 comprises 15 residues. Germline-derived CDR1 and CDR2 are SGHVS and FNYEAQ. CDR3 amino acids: CASGQGRSEANVLTF. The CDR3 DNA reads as TGTGCCTCGGGACAGGGGAGGTCTGAGGCCAACGTCCTGACTTTC.

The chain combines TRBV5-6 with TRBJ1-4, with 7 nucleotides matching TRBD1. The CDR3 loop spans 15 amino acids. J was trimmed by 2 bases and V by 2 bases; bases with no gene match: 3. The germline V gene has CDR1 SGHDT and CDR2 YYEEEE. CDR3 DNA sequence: TGTGCCAGCAGCTTCCAGGGGGTTACTAATGAAAAACTGTTTTTT. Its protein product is CASSFQGVTNEKLFF. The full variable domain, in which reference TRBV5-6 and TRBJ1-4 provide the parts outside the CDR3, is DAGVTQSPTHLIKTRGQQVTLRCSPKSGHDTVSWYQQALGQGPQFIFQYYEEEERQRGNFPDRFSGHQFPNYSSELNVNALLLGDSALYLCASSFQGVTNEKLFFGSGTQLSVL.

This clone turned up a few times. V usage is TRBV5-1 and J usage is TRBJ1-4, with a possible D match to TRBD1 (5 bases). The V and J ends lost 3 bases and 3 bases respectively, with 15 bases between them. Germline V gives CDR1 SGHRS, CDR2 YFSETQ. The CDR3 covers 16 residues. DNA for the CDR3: TGCGCCAGCAGCTACAGGTCACGGAGGGCTAATGAAAAACTGTTTTTT. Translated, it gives CASSYRSRRANEKLFF.

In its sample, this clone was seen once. The CDR3 nucleotides are TGCGCCAGCAGCCGCCCCTCGGAGAATCCCGTCTACGAGCAGTACTTC. Translation: CASSRPSENPVYEQYF. The rearrangement joins TRBV5-1 to TRBJ2-7; D uncertain. CDR3 length: 16 residues. With 4 bases removed from V and 3 bases from J, the gap between germline ends came to 20 bases. Germline lookup yields CDR1 SGHRS and CDR2 YFSETQ.

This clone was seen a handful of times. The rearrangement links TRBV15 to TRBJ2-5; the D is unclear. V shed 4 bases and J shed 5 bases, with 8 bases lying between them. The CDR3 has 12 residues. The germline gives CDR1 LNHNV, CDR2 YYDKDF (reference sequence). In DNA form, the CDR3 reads TGTGCCACCAGCAAACCCCGGGAGACCCAGTACTTC. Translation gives CATSKPRETQYF.

Written as DNA, the CDR3 is TGTGCCAGTAGTGATACGTCCTGGACAGGGAGAACCTACGAGCAGTACTTC. Amino acid sequence: CASSDTSWTGRTYEQYF. The chain carries TRBV19 and TRBJ2-7; 8 nucleotides match TRBD1. Germline CDR1 and CDR2: LNHDA and SQIVND (reference sequence). The CDR3 is 17 amino acids. Trimming at V came to 5 bases and at J to 2 bases, leaving 14 bases not matched to a gene.

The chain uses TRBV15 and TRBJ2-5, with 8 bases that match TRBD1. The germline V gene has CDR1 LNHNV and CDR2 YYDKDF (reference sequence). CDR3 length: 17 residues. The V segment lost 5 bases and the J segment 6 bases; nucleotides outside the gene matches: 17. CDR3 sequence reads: CATSSPKTDRVSKTQYF. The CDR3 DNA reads TGTGCCACCAGCTCTCCTAAAACGGACAGGGTGTCAAAGACCCAGTACTTC.

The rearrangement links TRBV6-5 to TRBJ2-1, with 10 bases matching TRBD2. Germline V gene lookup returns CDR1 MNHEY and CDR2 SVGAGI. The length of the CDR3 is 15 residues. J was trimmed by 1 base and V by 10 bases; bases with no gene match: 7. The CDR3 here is CATKKREGSYNEQFF. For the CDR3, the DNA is TGTGCCACCAAGAAGCGGGAGGGATCCTACAATGAGCAGTTCTTC.

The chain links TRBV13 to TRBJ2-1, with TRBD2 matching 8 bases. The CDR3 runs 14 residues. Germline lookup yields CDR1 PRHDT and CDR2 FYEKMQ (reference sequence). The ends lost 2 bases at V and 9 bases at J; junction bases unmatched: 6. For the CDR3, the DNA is TGTGCCAGCAGCTTAAGGGGACTAGGGAGTGAGCAGTTCTTC. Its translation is CASSLRGLGSEQFF.

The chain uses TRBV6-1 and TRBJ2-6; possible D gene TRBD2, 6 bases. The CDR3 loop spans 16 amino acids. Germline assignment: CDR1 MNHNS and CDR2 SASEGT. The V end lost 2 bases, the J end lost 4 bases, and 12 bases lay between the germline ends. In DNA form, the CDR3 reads TGTGCCAGCAGTGAATACGGGGGTACGGGGGCCAACGTCCTGACTTTC. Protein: CASSEYGGTGANVLTF.

The CDR3 here is CASRKGQGSYEQYF. The CDR3 bases are TGTGCCAGCCGGAAAGGACAGGGATCCTACGAGCAGTACTTC. The rearrangement joins TRBV2 to TRBJ2-5; 8 bases are a match to TRBD1. The better agreement between TRBJ2-7 and the DNA end casts doubt on the J call. The CDR3 spans 14 residues. Germline V CDR1 and CDR2: SNHLY, FYNNEI.

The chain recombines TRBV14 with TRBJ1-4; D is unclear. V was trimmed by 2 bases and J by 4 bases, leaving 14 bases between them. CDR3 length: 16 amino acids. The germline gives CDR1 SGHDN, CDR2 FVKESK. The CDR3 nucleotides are TGTGCCAGCAGCCAATATGGGTCGGGTATTAATGAAAAACTGTTTTTT. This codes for CASSQYGSGINEKLFF.

CDR3 region: CARCQGKLFF. The CDR3 bases are TGTGCCAGATGTCAGGGAAAACTGTTTTTT. The chain has TRBV9 and TRBJ1-4, with TRBD1 as a possible D gene (5 bases). Trimming shortened V by 8 bases and J by 10 bases, and 9 bases separated the two germline ends. CDR1 is SGDLS, CDR2 YYNGEE, per germline. The CDR3 extends over 10 amino acids.

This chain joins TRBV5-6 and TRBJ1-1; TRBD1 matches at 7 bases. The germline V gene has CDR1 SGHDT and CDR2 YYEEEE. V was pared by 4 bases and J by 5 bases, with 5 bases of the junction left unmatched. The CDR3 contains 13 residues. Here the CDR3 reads CASSPLQGTEAFF. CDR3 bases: TGTGCCAGCAGCCCCCTACAGGGGACTGAAGCTTTCTTT.

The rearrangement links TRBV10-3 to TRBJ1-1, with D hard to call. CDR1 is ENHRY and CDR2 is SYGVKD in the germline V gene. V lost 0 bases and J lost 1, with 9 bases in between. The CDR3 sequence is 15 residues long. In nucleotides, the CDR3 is TGTGCCATCAGTGAGTCTTTCACCAGGAACACTGAAGCTTTCTTT. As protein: CAISESFTRNTEAFF.

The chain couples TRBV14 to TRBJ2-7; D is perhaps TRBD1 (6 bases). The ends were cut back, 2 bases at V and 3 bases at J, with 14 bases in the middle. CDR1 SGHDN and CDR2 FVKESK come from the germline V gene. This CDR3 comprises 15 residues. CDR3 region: CASSQQTGPIYEQYF. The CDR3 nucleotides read TGTGCCAGCAGCCAACAGACAGGACCAATCTACGAGCAGTACTTC.

CDR3 loop: CASSSRGQGLIQETQYF. The CDR3 DNA reads TGTGCCAGCTCATCCCGAGGGCAGGGGCTGATCCAAGAGACCCAGTACTTC. The chain joins TRBV18 to TRBJ2-5; D is perhaps TRBD1 (6 bases). Germline values: CDR1 KGHSH, CDR2 LQKENI. Trimming took off 5 bases at V and 1 base at J, with 20 bases between the two ends. The CDR3 runs to 17 residues.

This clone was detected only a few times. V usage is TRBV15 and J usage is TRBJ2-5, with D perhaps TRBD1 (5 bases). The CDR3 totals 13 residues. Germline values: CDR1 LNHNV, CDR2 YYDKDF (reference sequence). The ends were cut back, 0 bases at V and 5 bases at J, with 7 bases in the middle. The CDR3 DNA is TGTGCCACCAGCAGAGATCCAGGGGAGACCCAGTACTTC. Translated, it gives CATSRDPGETQYF.

CDR3 nucleotide sequence: TGTGCCACCGCCGGGACTAGCGGACTTAATGAGCAGTTCTTC. It encodes CATAGTSGLNEQFF. This chain uses TRBV28 with TRBJ2-1; 11 bases match TRBD2. The CDR3 is made up of 14 amino acids. After removal of 10 bases from V and 7 bases from J, the junction contained 9 bases not matched to a gene. The germline V gene encodes CDR1 MDHEN and CDR2 SYDVKM.

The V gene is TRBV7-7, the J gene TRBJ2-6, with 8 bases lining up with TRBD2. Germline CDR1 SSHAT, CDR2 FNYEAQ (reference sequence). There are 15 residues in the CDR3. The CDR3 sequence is CASGGGFPGANVLTF. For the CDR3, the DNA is TGTGCTAGCGGCGGGGGGTTCCCTGGGGCCAACGTCCTGACTTTC.

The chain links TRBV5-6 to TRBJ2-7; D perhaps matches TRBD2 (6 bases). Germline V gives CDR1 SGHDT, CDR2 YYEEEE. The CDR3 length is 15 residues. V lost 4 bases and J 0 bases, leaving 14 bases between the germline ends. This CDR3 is CASSMGLPSSYEQYF. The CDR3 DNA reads TGTGCCAGCAGCATGGGACTCCCGAGCTCCTACGAGCAGTACTTC.

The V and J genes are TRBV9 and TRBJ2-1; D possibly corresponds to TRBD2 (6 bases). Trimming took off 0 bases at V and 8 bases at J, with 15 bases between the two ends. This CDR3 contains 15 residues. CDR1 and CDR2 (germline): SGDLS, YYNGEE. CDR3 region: CASSVAGVHLDEQFF. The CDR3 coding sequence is TGTGCCAGCAGCGTAGCGGGAGTTCATCTCGATGAGCAGTTCTTC.

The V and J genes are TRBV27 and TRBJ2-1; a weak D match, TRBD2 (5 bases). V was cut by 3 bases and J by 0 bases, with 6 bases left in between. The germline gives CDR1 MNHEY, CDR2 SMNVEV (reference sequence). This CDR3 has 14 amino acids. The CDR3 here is CASSLGSSYNEQFF. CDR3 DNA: TGTGCCAGCAGTTTGGGGAGCTCCTACAATGAGCAGTTCTTC.

CDR3: CASSAQLAGTPDTQYF. CDR3 DNA: TGTGCCAGCAGTGCCCAACTAGCGGGGACCCCAGATACGCAGTATTTT. This chain uses TRBV6-1 with TRBJ2-3; 10 nucleotides match TRBD2. The germline V gene has CDR1 MNHNS and CDR2 SASEGT. This CDR3 is 16 amino acids long. V trimming: 4 bases; J trimming: 4 bases; junction bases outside the gene matches: 8.